Sequencing of this T cell receptor beta chain was carried out in a study of long-term antiretroviral therapy in people with HIV. Study information: The earliest samples predate the 2015 immediate-ART recommendation by about a decade. Study-wide results and limits: Someone took the blood between the mid-2000s and the late 2010s, maybe while older ART regimens were in use.

The libraries were made with immunoSEQ v3.0 at survey level. The assay was immunoSEQ multiplex PCR, and TCRdb's table has in-frame clones only and misses some. Of 8,500 to 10,000 clones detected, around 77% appear once; the ten largest clones hold around 13%. This clone rates as medium-sized. What it recognizes is unknown. Every donor contributed at least one pre-ART and at least two post-ART PBMC samples. Germline V gene lookup returns CDR1 MNHEY and CDR2 SMNVEV (reference sequence). There are 13 residues in the CDR3. V was pared by 3 bases and J by 9 bases, with 14 bases between. This clonotype originated in a man aged 30 to 45 with HIV. The input for sequencing was unsorted PBMCs, taken 0.4 years before starting antiretroviral therapy. The V gene is TRBV27, the J gene TRBJ1-2, with D possibly matching TRBD1 (5 bases). The CDR3, as DNA: TGTGCCAGCAGTTTCGGGGCAGGCAGTAGCTACACCTTC. Protein sequence: CASSFGAGSSYTF.